The clone carrying this T cell receptor (beta chain) has at least ten counts. Its matching antigen is unknown. The sample originates from a study of Graves' ophthalmopathy and Graves' hyperthyroidism. Findings of the study overall: Most clonotypes expanded in thyroid above 0.001 frequency were present in blood too.

Germline trimming cut 3 bases from V and 4 bases from J; bases unmatched to any gene: 7. The CDR3 is 15 residues long. Amplification targeted the TCR beta CDR3 regions, with RNA transcripts as the source material. Second-round multiplex PCR came after a first-round RT-PCR that employed HTBI primers. In TCRdb, the multiplex PCR reads were re-called with MiXCR into one record per CDR3 protein. The data show 150,000 or so distinct CDR3 sequences, approximately 38% seen once. The clonotype was recovered from a woman between 35 and 50 years old with Graves' ophthalmopathy. Specimen: peripheral blood. The chain is built from TRBV12-3 or TRBV12-4 and TRBJ1-2; 8 nucleotides align to TRBD1. In DNA form, the CDR3 reads TGTGCCAGCAGTTTCGGACAGGGCAATGTCTATGGCTACACCTTC. This translates into CASSFGQGNVYGYTF.